The 32 T cell receptor beta chains given below trace back to one sample, sequenced in a study of radiotherapy plus CTLA-4 blockade in lung cancer. Using immunoSEQ multiplex PCR, the repertoire was profiled, and TCRdb retains in-frame clones only, with some absent. The sample yields under 90,000 clones, roughly 78% seen once. Sequenced material: peripheral blood, taken from a patient treated with radiotherapy plus ipilimumab. All receptors come from a human donor with non-small cell lung cancer that progressed on radiotherapy plus ipilimumab.

The rearrangement uses TRBV5-1 and TRBJ2-2; no definite D call. This CDR3 region has 15 residues. Germline-derived CDR1 and CDR2 are SGHRS and YFSETQ. V lost 2 bases to trimming and J lost 1 base, with 9 bases between them. The CDR3 nucleotides read TGCGCCAGCAGCTTTTGGACCAAGAACACCGGGGAGCTGTTTTTT. Residues: CASSFWTKNTGELFF.

The chain carries TRBV6-4 and TRBJ1-1, with D possibly TRBD1 on 5 matching bases. V shed 2 bases and J shed 11 bases, with 12 bases lying between them. This CDR3 comprises 12 residues. Germline lookup yields CDR1 MRHNA and CDR2 SNTAGT. The DNA of the CDR3 is TGTGCCAGCAGTGACGGCGACAGCGGGGCTTTCTTT. Translating gives CASSDGDSGAFF.

The chain joins TRBV28 to TRBJ1-4; the D gene is possibly TRBD1 (5 bases). The CDR3 contains 15 residues. Germline V gene lookup returns CDR1 MDHEN and CDR2 SYDVKM. The V end was cut by 5 bases, the J end by 7 bases, with 17 bases between. The CDR3 DNA reads as TGTGCCAGCAGTGAGGGGACTCTAAGGAGTGAAAAACTGTTTTTT. Amino acid sequence: CASSEGTLRSEKLFF.

J is TRBJ2-5 and V is TRBV4-1; no clear D gene. Germline V gene data show CDR1 as MGHRA and CDR2 as YSYEKL. The V end was cut by 4 bases, the J end by 5 bases, with 14 bases between. This CDR3 is built from 14 residues. The CDR3, as DNA: TGCGCCAGCAGCCCCCCGGGCGCTGGGGAGACCCAGTACTTC. Residues: CASSPPGAGETQYF.

The chain has TRBV2 and TRBJ2-7, with D tentatively TRBD1 (6 bases). This CDR3 is built from 13 residues. Trimming removed 6 bases at V and 2 bases at J, with 11 bases between. The germline CDR1 and CDR2 sequences are SNHLY and FYNNEI. CDR3: CASRAGAPYEQYF. The CDR3 DNA reads as TGTGCCAGCAGGGCAGGGGCCCCCTACGAGCAGTACTTC.

V gene TRBV7-2 combines with J gene TRBJ2-5, with 7 bases matching TRBD1. The J call may be wrong; the DNA end is better matched by TRBJ2-7. CDR1 SGHTA and CDR2 FQGNSA come from the germline V gene. This CDR3 is 12 amino acids long. For the CDR3, the DNA is TGTGCCAGCAGAGGGGACAGCTACGAGCAGTACTTC. Its protein is CASRGDSYEQYF.

V gene TRBV27 combines with J gene TRBJ1-1; D call uncertain. This CDR3 has 14 amino acids. Deletions cut 6 bases from V and 1 base from J, with 12 bases between. Germline V gives CDR1 MNHEY, CDR2 SMNVEV (reference sequence). CDR3 protein: CASRVQGPNTEAFF. The DNA for the CDR3 is TGTGCCAGCAGGGTACAAGGGCCGAACACTGAAGCTTTCTTT.

This sequence joins TRBV11-2 and TRBJ2-1; D call uncertain. Germline CDR1 and CDR2: SGHAT and FQNNGV. V gave up 5 bases and J gave up 6 bases, with 11 bases separating them. This CDR3 is 13 amino acids long. The CDR3 DNA reads TGTGCCAGCAGCCCGACTCCTCCCAATGAGCAGTTCTTC. It specifies CASSPTPPNEQFF.

The CDR3 nucleotides are TGTGCCAGCAGACGGGACAGCTGGGTTGACTATGGCTACACCTTC. Protein product: CASRRDSWVDYGYTF. The chain uses TRBV6-6 and TRBJ1-2; 7 bases fit TRBD1. V dropped 6 bases and J dropped 3; count of bases not matched to a gene: 10. The CDR3 loop spans 15 amino acids. CDR1 and CDR2 from the germline V gene are MNHNY and SVGAGI (reference sequence).

V usage is TRBV5-4 and J usage is TRBJ2-5; 10 positions match TRBD2. With V trimmed by 2 bases and J by 2 bases, 3 bases remained unmatched. Per the germline V gene, CDR1 is SGHNT and CDR2 is YYREEE (reference sequence). The CDR3 consists of 15 residues. The CDR3 protein is CASSFPLAGQETQYF. DNA for the CDR3: TGTGCCAGCAGCTTCCCACTAGCGGGGCAAGAGACCCAGTACTTC.

The chain links TRBV30 to TRBJ1-4, with D possibly TRBD1 on 6 matching bases. The V gene lost 1 base and the J gene lost 6 bases, with 18 bases spanning the gap. The CDR3 length is 16 residues. CDR1 GTSNPN and CDR2 SVGIG come from the germline V gene (reference sequence). The CDR3 loop is CAWSARQGIGDEKLFF. The CDR3 DNA is TGTGCCTGGAGTGCCCGGCAGGGGATCGGCGATGAAAAACTGTTTTTT.

The J gene is TRBJ1-4, the V gene TRBV10-3; maybe TRBD1 (5 bases). The CDR3 is 13 amino acids. Germline V lookup: CDR1 ENHRY, CDR2 SYGVKD. Trimming cost V 8 bases and J 8 bases, with 15 bases left between them. The CDR3 DNA reads TGTGCCATCTCTCCGAGGGGCGGGGAAAAACTGTTTTTT. This gives the protein CAISPRGGEKLFF.

The table lists this clone with a few counts. This chain links TRBV27 with TRBJ2-2; 7 bases map to TRBD1. From germline, CDR1 is MNHEY and CDR2 SMNVEV (reference sequence). J was trimmed by 4 bases and V by 7 bases; bases with no gene match: 12. CDR3 length equals 16 residues. The CDR3 is CASTPSVGQLTGELFF. The CDR3, as DNA: TGTGCCAGCACCCCATCTGTGGGACAGCTCACCGGGGAGCTGTTTTTT.

This chain uses TRBV29-1 with TRBJ2-1; TRBD2 matches at 10 bases. CDR1 and CDR2 from the germline V gene are SQVTM and ANQGSEA. The V and J ends lost 8 bases and 9 bases, in that order; junction bases with no gene match: 16. This CDR3 is 15 amino acids long. CDR3 coding DNA: TGCAGCACTCGGAGGGGACTAGCGTTTGGCGGTGAGCAGTTCTTC. Protein: CSTRRGLAFGGEQFF.

This clone was observed a few times. The rearrangement joins TRBV11-3 to TRBJ2-3, with 9 nucleotides matching TRBD1. Per the germline V gene, CDR1 is SGHNT and CDR2 is YENEEA. V lost 5 bases and J lost 2; bases outside the gene matches: 8. The CDR3 loop spans 16 amino acids. In nucleotides, the CDR3 is TGTGCCAGCAGCCCGGGCGGACAGGGGCCCACAGATACGCAGTATTTT. Translated: CASSPGGQGPTDTQYF.

The V and J genes are TRBV19 and TRBJ1-5; a weak D match, TRBD1 (5 bases). Trimming took 4 bases from V and 2 from J, leaving 9 bases between them. Germline assignment: CDR1 LNHDA and CDR2 SQIVND (reference sequence). The CDR3 spans 14 residues. The CDR3 reads CASSRQGGNQPQHF. The CDR3 DNA reads TGTGCCAGTAGTAGGCAAGGGGGCAATCAGCCCCAGCATTTT.

CDR3 nucleotides: TGCGCCAGCACTGGGGAGGGCGAAAAACTGTTTTTT. It translates to CASTGEGEKLFF. J is TRBJ1-4 and V is TRBV4-1; the D is unclear. In germline, CDR1 is MGHRA, CDR2 YSYEKL. This CDR3 region has 12 residues. Between the trimmed V and J ends, which lost 7 bases and 8 bases, there was a span of 11 bases.

This clone was seen only a few times. The genes are TRBV5-4 and TRBJ1-1; no clear D gene. The CDR3 is 15 residues long. From germline, CDR1 is SGHNT and CDR2 YYREEE (reference sequence). V was clipped by 0 bases and J by 1 base, with 10 bases between them. CDR3 DNA sequence: TGTGCCAGCAGCTTGGTTGAAAGGGCGAACACTGAAGCTTTCTTT. This encodes CASSLVERANTEAFF. The full variable domain, its missing parts supplied by reference TRBV5-4 and TRBJ1-1, is ETGVTQSPTHLIKTRGQQVTLRCSSQSGHNTVSWYQQALGQGPQFIFQYYREEENGRGNFPPRFSGLQFPNYSSELNVNALELDDSALYLCASSLVERANTEAFFGQGTRLTVV.

V usage is TRBV7-8 and J usage is TRBJ1-5; possibly TRBD1 for D (6 bases). The germline CDR1 and CDR2 sequences are SGHVS and FQNEAQ. Trimming took off 4 bases at V and 7 bases at J, with 14 bases between the two ends. The CDR3 length is 14 residues. The CDR3 coding sequence is TGTGCCAGCAGCTCCGAGGGGGGACACCAGCCCCAGCATTTT. Residues: CASSSEGGHQPQHF. The full variable domain, with the rest looked up from reference TRBV7-8 and TRBJ1-5, is GAGVSQSPRYKVAKRGQDVALRCDPISGHVSLFWYQQALGQGPEFLTYFQNEAQLDKSGLPSDRFFAERPEGSVSTLKIQRTQQEDSAVYLCASSSEGGHQPQHFGDGTRLSIL.

This clone was counted only a few times. The sample has other DNA sequences that encode this CDR3 too. The CDR3 loop is CASSLGGSYEQYF. The CDR3, as DNA: TGTGCCAGCAGCCTCGGCGGATCCTACGAGCAGTACTTC. The chain combines TRBV28 with TRBJ2-7; D is unresolved. The germline CDR1 and CDR2 sequences are MDHEN and SYDVKM. This CDR3 has 13 residues. Trimming removed 6 bases from V and 1 base from J, with 10 bases in between.

The genes are TRBV9 and TRBJ1-2, with D hard to call. Germline V lookup: CDR1 SGDLS, CDR2 YYNGEE. The germline V and J ends were trimmed by 3 bases and 8 bases, with 11 bases remaining between them. The CDR3 runs to 12 residues. Written as DNA, the CDR3 is TGTGCCAGCAGCGGACCCTCTGGAGGCTACACCTTC. This encodes CASSGPSGGYTF.

The J gene is TRBJ1-2, the V gene TRBV5-4, with 11 bases that match TRBD1. Looked up from germline, CDR1 is SGHNT and CDR2 is YYREEE (reference sequence). The CDR3 is made up of 16 amino acids. V shed 0 bases and J 4 bases; nucleotides not matched to a gene: 5. In nucleotides, the CDR3 is TGTGCCAGCAGCTTGGCTAGGGACAGGGGGACCTATGGCTACACCTTC. Translation gives CASSLARDRGTYGYTF.

This clone was found a few times. The chain links TRBV7-9 to TRBJ2-2; D not certain. This CDR3 is built from 13 residues. Looked up from germline, CDR1 is SEHNR and CDR2 is FQNEAQ (reference sequence). V lost 7 bases to trimming and J lost 5 bases, with 11 bases between them. CDR3 region: CASTLMGTGELFF. CDR3 bases: TGTGCCAGCACTCTGATGGGGACCGGGGAGCTGTTTTTT.

The chain has TRBV6-4 and TRBJ2-3; 9 positions match TRBD1. The CDR3 has 19 amino acids. From germline, CDR1 is MRHNA and CDR2 SNTAGT. Unmatched junction bases numbered 14, after V lost 3 bases and J lost 1 base. The CDR3 nucleotides are TGTGCCAGCAGTGAAATTCGGGACAGGGTAGAGTATGGCACAGATACGCAGTATTTT. It codes for CASSEIRDRVEYGTDTQYF.

This clone occurred a few times. The gene calls are TRBV4-3 and TRBJ2-2; D is unclear. The CDR3 has 14 residues. The V end lost 5 bases, the J end lost 1 base, and 8 bases lay between the germline ends. Germline CDR1 LGHNA, CDR2 YSLEER. The CDR3 DNA sequence: TGCGCCAGCAGCTCAAGTGGGAACACCGGGGAGCTGTTTTTT. Residues: CASSSSGNTGELFF.

This clone has only a few counts. The chain is built from TRBV11-2 and TRBJ2-1; 8 nucleotides line up with TRBD2. CDR3 size: 15 residues. Unmatched junction bases numbered 10, after V lost 7 bases and J lost 5 bases. CDR1 and CDR2 from the germline V gene are SGHAT and FQNNGV. The CDR3 sequence is CASTYAGGSNNEQFF. The CDR3 DNA is TGTGCCAGCACCTATGCGGGAGGATCAAACAATGAGCAGTTCTTC.

V is TRBV6-5 and J is TRBJ2-5, with TRBD1 matching over 8 bases. V lost 5 bases to trimming and J lost 1 base; unmatched junction nucleotides: 3. Germline V gives CDR1 MNHEY, CDR2 SVGAGI. The CDR3 is made up of 14 amino acids. The CDR3 reads CASSGTGGQETQYF. The CDR3 DNA reads as TGTGCCAGCAGTGGAACAGGGGGCCAAGAGACCCAGTACTTC.

This rearrangement joins TRBV12-5 to TRBJ1-1; D ambiguous. CDR3 length: 13 residues. V was shortened by 5 bases and J by 2 bases, with 9 bases between the two germline ends. CDR1 is LGHNT and CDR2 is FRNRAP in the germline V gene. The CDR3 region is CASGMDGNTEAFF. The CDR3 coding sequence is TGTGCTAGTGGTATGGACGGTAACACTGAAGCTTTCTTT.

The J gene is TRBJ2-5, the V gene TRBV5-1, with D perhaps TRBD2 (6 bases). Germline-derived CDR1 and CDR2 are SGHRS and YFSETQ. Trimming cost V 5 bases and J 0 bases, with 14 bases left between them. This CDR3 spans 15 amino acids. For the CDR3, the DNA is TGCGCCAGCAGGCTCGCCACGGGGGACCAAGAGACCCAGTACTTC. The encoded protein is CASRLATGDQETQYF.

The chain recombines TRBV6-6 with TRBJ1-2, with 9 bases that match TRBD1. Trimming at V came to 6 bases and at J to 7 bases, leaving 12 bases not matched to a gene. Per the germline V gene, CDR1 is MNHNY and CDR2 is SVGAGI (reference sequence). This CDR3 contains 15 residues. In DNA, the CDR3 is TGTGCCAGCAGGAAAACAGGGGGCGACAATAGTGGCTACACCTTC. This codes for CASRKTGGDNSGYTF.

This clone was picked up a small number of times. This rearrangement joins TRBV5-6 to TRBJ1-2; 7 bases map to TRBD1. Germline assignment: CDR1 SGHDT and CDR2 YYEEEE. The CDR3 contains 13 residues. After removal of 7 bases from V and 3 bases from J, the junction contained 6 bases not matched to a gene. The CDR3 nucleotides read TGTGCCAGCGGGGAGACAGGGTACTATGGCTACACCTTC. Residues: CASGETGYYGYTF.

This sequence joins TRBV7-9 and TRBJ2-5, with D possibly being TRBD1 (6 bases). Germline values: CDR1 SEHNR, CDR2 FQNEAQ (reference sequence). Deletions cut 5 bases from V and 2 bases from J, with 9 bases between. This CDR3 is built from 13 residues. CDR3 residues: CASSLDSQETQYF. The CDR3 DNA reads TGTGCCAGCAGCCTGGACAGTCAAGAGACCCAGTACTTC.